Given below is one TCR beta chain in context. The data were taken from a study of blood T cell repertoires in COVID-19. Study-wide context: T cells, B-cell-depleted T cells, or PBMCs supplied cDNA or gDNA.

Repertoires were generated with immunoSEQ multiplex PCR, while TCRdb's copy carries only in-frame clones and drops some. This repertoire shows about 250,000 clones, about four fifths found once; its top ten account for about 5.7%. The CDR3 extends over 13 amino acids. Trimming removed 3 bases at V and 2 bases at J, with 8 bases between. The germline gives CDR1 KGHSH, CDR2 LQKENI. The TCR sequence derives from an older man with acute or convalescent COVID-19. The V call is TRBV18, the J call TRBJ2-7; no clear D. The sample comprised peripheral blood. The CDR3 loop is CASSPLVAYEQYF. DNA of the CDR3: TGTGCCAGCTCACCCCTAGTTGCCTACGAGCAGTACTTC.